What follows are 27 T cell receptor beta chains derived from one specimen sequenced in a study of naive and memory T cell subsets (dated by TCRdb to about 2017). The protocol used for the library was UMI-ligation and nested PCR. Sequencing was performed on an Illumina MiSeq. The beta constant-region primer consisted of an equimolar mixture of two oligonucleotides that together covered TRBC1 and TRBC2. Four rounds of PCR, combining the SP2 primer with nested alpha and beta constant-region primers, were used to amplify the ligated cDNA. TCRdb reprocessed the public reads (quality trimming at Q25 with fastp, clone calling with MiXCR) and kept in-frame beta chains. Records with the same CDR3 protein are collapsed into one entry carrying the most frequent genes and DNA. For this sample the table gives some 82,000 distinct CDR3 sequences, of which 10% to 12% were detected only once. The top ten clones comprise around 0.13% of the sample.

The full study reports these points: A few larger clonotypes were present in naive repertoires, particularly the CD8 repertoires, and these clonotypes were possibly memory cells re-expressing CD45RA.

These receptors are not linked to any known antigen. The sequenced sample was naive CD4+ T cells from blood. The cell subset or site label for this specimen denotes: naive T cells, CD45RA high CD27+. Receptors were obtained from a human donor in good health.

This clonotype was seen a few times. The CDR3, as DNA: TGTGCCAGCAGCCCTCCCGGGACTAGCTCCTACAATGAGCAGTTCTTC. This encodes CASSPPGTSSYNEQFF. This chain connects TRBV7-3 to TRBJ2-1; the match to TRBD2 covers 8 bases. V was pared by 5 bases and J by 0 bases, with 6 bases of the junction left unmatched. There are 16 residues in the CDR3. Germline V CDR1 and CDR2: SGHTA, FQGTGA.

This clonotype was detected ten times or more. J is TRBJ2-7 and V is TRBV20-1, with TRBD1 matching 7 bases. V was clipped by 2 bases and J by 5 bases; unmatched bases: 3. Germline assignment: CDR1 DFQATT and CDR2 SNEGSKA (reference sequence). This CDR3 has 12 residues. CDR3 DNA sequence: TGCAGTGCTAGACGGGACAGCAACGAGCAGTACTTC. This codes for CSARRDSNEQYF.

This clonotype was detected ten times or more. This rearrangement joins TRBV7-2 to TRBJ2-7, with 9 bases that match TRBD1. The V segment lost 3 bases and the J segment 6 bases; nucleotides outside the gene matches: 6. The V gene's germline CDR1 is SGHTA and CDR2 FQGNSA. The CDR3 is 14 amino acids. The CDR3 nucleotides read TGTGCCAGCAGCTTCGGGACAGGGAGTATCGAGCAGTACTTC. This gives the protein CASSFGTGSIEQYF. Filled out from reference TRBV7-2 and TRBJ2-7, the complete variable domain reads GAGVSQSPSNKVTEKGKDVELRCDPISGHTALYWYRQSLGQGLEFLIYFQGNSAPDKSGLPSDRFSAERTGGSVSTLTIQRTQQEDSAVYLCASSFGTGSIEQYFGPGTRLTVT.

This clonotype showed up many times. V and J are TRBV12-3 or TRBV12-4 and TRBJ1-6; D is uncertain. CDR3 size: 17 residues. Trimming cost V 3 bases and J 0 bases, with 12 bases left between them. CDR3 region: CASSFSGASSYNSPLHF. CDR3 bases: TGTGCCAGCAGTTTTTCGGGCGCAAGCTCCTATAATTCACCCCTCCACTTT.

The rearrangement links TRBV28 to TRBJ1-1; D is ambiguous. From germline, CDR1 is MDHEN and CDR2 SYDVKM. The CDR3 consists of 12 residues. V lost 6 bases to trimming and J lost 8 bases, with 13 bases between them. The CDR3 sequence: CASRPLTQEAFF. CDR3 sequence (DNA): TGTGCCAGCAGACCCCTAACACAAGAAGCTTTCTTT.

The V call is TRBV12-3 or TRBV12-4, the J call TRBJ1-1; 9 bases align to TRBD1. Trimming at V came to 5 bases and at J to 5 bases, leaving 6 bases not matched to a gene. The CDR3 is made up of 14 amino acids. CDR3 coding DNA: TGTGCCAGCAGTACCACAGGGGGCCGGACTGAAGCTTTCTTT. Translation: CASSTTGGRTEAFF.

The chain combines TRBV20-1 with TRBJ1-4; D not resolved. This CDR3 spans 13 amino acids. V lost 6 bases and J lost 6, with 14 bases in between. Per germline, CDR1 DFQATT and CDR2 SNEGSKA (reference sequence). As DNA, the CDR3 is TGCAGTGCCGGAAGGCAGGTTGATGAAAAACTGTTTTTT. Amino acid sequence: CSAGRQVDEKLFF.

The chain carries TRBV5-1 and TRBJ2-5, with TRBD1 as a possible D gene (6 bases). Trimming left V 3 bases short and J 7 bases short, with 19 bases between. CDR3 length: 15 residues. CDR1 is SGHRS and CDR2 is YFSETQ in the germline V gene. The CDR3: CASSSGDRDIGTQYF. The CDR3 coding sequence is TGCGCCAGCAGCTCAGGAGACCGGGACATCGGGACCCAGTACTTC.

The rearrangement joins TRBV12-3 or TRBV12-4 to TRBJ1-2; D unresolved. This CDR3 is built from 12 residues. V dropped 5 bases and J dropped 4 bases, with 8 bases sitting between them. This CDR3 is CASSKRSYGYTF. The CDR3 bases are TGTGCCAGCAGTAAGAGGAGCTATGGCTACACCTTC.

This clonotype occurred many times. The chain combines TRBV7-9 with TRBJ2-5; 9 bases align to TRBD1. CDR1 SEHNR and CDR2 FQNEAQ come from the germline V gene (reference sequence). The CDR3 has 16 residues. Losses at the gene ends were 1 base for V and 10 bases for J; bases not matched to a gene: 13. The CDR3 here is CASSLGDRALARVQYF. CDR3 nucleotides: TGTGCCAGCAGCTTAGGGGACAGGGCGCTTGCGCGTGTCCAGTACTTC. The full variable domain, its missing parts supplied by reference TRBV7-9 and TRBJ2-5, is DTGVSQNPRHKITKRGQNVTFRCDPISEHNRLYWYRQTLGQGPEFLTYFQNEAQLEKSRLLSDRFSAERPKGSFSTLEIQRTEQGDSAMYLCASSLGDRALARVQYFGPGTRLLVL.

This clonotype was counted only a few times. This rearrangement joins TRBV12-3 or TRBV12-4 to TRBJ2-4; D unresolved. The CDR3 sequence is 14 residues long. V was cut by 0 bases and J by 0 bases, with 3 bases left in between. The CDR3 coding sequence is TGTGCCAGCAGTTTAGCGCTAGCCAAAAACATTCAGTACTTC. Protein: CASSLALAKNIQYF.

The V and J genes are TRBV29-1 and TRBJ1-2, with D perhaps TRBD1 (5 bases). The CDR3 length is 12 residues. In germline, CDR1 is SQVTM, CDR2 ANQGSEA. V was trimmed by 8 bases and J by 6 bases, leaving 16 bases between them. The CDR3 DNA reads as TGCAGCATTCACGGCGGGGGAGATGGCTACACCTTC. Protein product: CSIHGGGDGYTF.

There are many counts of this clonotype. The V and J genes are TRBV9 and TRBJ2-7; D remains unclear. The CDR3 sequence is 14 residues long. CDR1 SGDLS and CDR2 YYNGEE come from the germline V gene. Trimming left V 2 bases short and J 2 bases short, with 11 bases between. The DNA for the CDR3 is TGTGCCAGCAGCGTCCAACCCGGAACCTACGAGCAGTACTTC. Its protein product is CASSVQPGTYEQYF.

This chain links TRBV6-1 with TRBJ2-7; 7 nucleotides align to TRBD1. The CDR3 is made up of 15 amino acids. J was trimmed by 0 bases and V by 3 bases; bases with no gene match: 5. Looked up from germline, CDR1 is MNHNS and CDR2 is SASEGT. The CDR3 nucleotides are TGTGCCAGCAGTGACTGGGACAGTAGCTCCTACGAGCAGTACTTC. This translates into CASSDWDSSSYEQYF.

V usage is TRBV27 and J usage is TRBJ2-6, with D possibly called TRBD1 or TRBD2 (5 bases each). The CDR3 totals 17 residues. The V end lost 5 bases, the J end lost 1 base, and 15 bases lay between the germline ends. Germline V gives CDR1 MNHEY, CDR2 SMNVEV (reference sequence). In nucleotides, the CDR3 is TGTGCCAGCAGTAACCGGGACCGACCTTCTGGGGCCAACGTCCTGACTTTC. Protein product: CASSNRDRPSGANVLTF.

V usage is TRBV24-1 and J usage is TRBJ1-5; D is undetermined. Trimming took off 7 bases at V and 0 bases at J, with 3 bases between the two ends. Germline-derived CDR1 and CDR2 are KGHDR and SFDVKD. The CDR3 consists of 12 residues. DNA of the CDR3: TGTGCCACCAGCGATAGCAATCAGCCCCAGCATTTT. This codes for CATSDSNQPQHF.

This clonotype occurred a few times. The DNA for the CDR3 is TGTGCCAGCTCACCCCCCGGGAGGAGCCAAGAGACCCAGTACTTC. Translating gives CASSPPGRSQETQYF. This chain uses TRBV18 with TRBJ2-5; the match to TRBD2 covers 7 bases. This CDR3 is 15 amino acids long. Per the germline V gene, CDR1 is KGHSH and CDR2 is LQKENI. Trimming removed 3 bases from V and 1 base from J; junction bases left unmatched: 5.

This chain joins TRBV29-1 and TRBJ2-2; tentatively, D is TRBD1 (6 bases). Germline CDR1 is SQVTM and CDR2 is ANQGSEA. V was cut by 5 bases and J by 2 bases, with 12 bases left in between. The CDR3 is 14 amino acids. This chain's CDR3 is CSVSGTPNTGELFF. In nucleotides, the CDR3 is TGCAGCGTTTCCGGGACACCTAACACCGGGGAGCTGTTTTTT.

This clonotype was counted a few times. The chain employs TRBV6-5 and TRBJ1-5; no clear D gene. V gave up 6 bases and J gave up 4 bases, with 10 bases separating them. CDR3 size: 13 residues. Germline V CDR1 and CDR2: MNHEY, SVGAGI. Written as DNA, the CDR3 is TGTGCCAGCAGCGTATCGTGGAATCAGCCCCAGCATTTT. Its protein product is CASSVSWNQPQHF.

The chain has TRBV4-3 and TRBJ1-1; no reliable D call. The length of the CDR3 is 14 residues. V was pared by 0 bases and J by 9 bases, with 14 bases between. Germline V lookup: CDR1 LGHNA, CDR2 YSLEER. CDR3 DNA: TGCGCCAGCAGCCAAGATCATCCGGGCAGCCAAGCTTTCTTT. It is translated as CASSQDHPGSQAFF.

A few counts support this clonotype. The chain recombines TRBV12-3 or TRBV12-4 with TRBJ1-2; TRBD1 might be the D (5 bases). The CDR3 length is 16 residues. V dropped 2 bases and J dropped 1 base, with 14 bases sitting between them. CDR3 nucleotide sequence: TGTGCCAGCAGTTTAAGTGGGGCAGCGAGTAACTATGGCTACACCTTC. It translates to CASSLSGAASNYGYTF.

This clonotype came up a few times. This chain joins TRBV7-8 and TRBJ2-7; 9 bases map to TRBD1. Germline lookup yields CDR1 SGHVS and CDR2 FQNEAQ. V lost 5 bases and J lost 2; bases outside the gene matches: 4. CDR3 length: 14 residues. CDR3 residues: CASSLDRGAYEQYF. In nucleotides, the CDR3 is TGTGCCAGCAGCCTGGACAGGGGAGCCTACGAGCAGTACTTC.

In its sample, this clonotype was seen a few times. This chain links TRBV20-1 with TRBJ1-2; D is uncertain. Germline CDR1 reads DFQATT; CDR2 reads SNEGSKA (reference sequence). The CDR3 has 15 amino acids. The V end was cut by 5 bases, the J end by 6 bases, with 22 bases between. The CDR3 here is CSASVAPGGDDGYTF. CDR3 bases: TGCAGTGCTTCTGTGGCCCCGGGAGGTGACGATGGCTACACCTTC.

In nucleotides, the CDR3 is TGTGCCAGCAGCTTAGTTTTGTTGGGGGCGAACACTGAAGCTTTCTTT. Translation: CASSLVLLGANTEAFF. The rearrangement uses TRBV7-2 and TRBJ1-1, with D perhaps matching TRBD1 (6 bases). The CDR3 sequence is 16 residues long. Per germline, CDR1 SGHTA and CDR2 FQGNSA. Deletions cut 1 base from V and 1 base from J, with 13 bases between.

The chain combines TRBV5-8 with TRBJ1-4; TRBD1 matches at 10 bases. Germline trimming cut 4 bases from V and 4 bases from J; bases unmatched to any gene: 7. The CDR3 is 16 amino acids. Germline V gene data show CDR1 as SGHTS and CDR2 as YDEGEE. CDR3 residues: CASSLGTGAVNEKLFF. In nucleotides, the CDR3 is TGTGCCAGCAGCCTTGGGACAGGGGCGGTTAATGAAAAACTGTTTTTT.

This clonotype showed up many times. The chain combines TRBV12-3 or TRBV12-4 with TRBJ2-7; TRBD2 agrees at 9 bases. The ends lost 3 bases at V and 6 bases at J; junction bases unmatched: 3. This CDR3 is 13 amino acids long. CDR3 residues: CASSLRREGEQYF. The DNA of the CDR3 is TGTGCCAGCAGTTTGCGGCGGGAGGGCGAGCAGTACTTC.

There are a few counts of this clonotype. The chain links TRBV7-9 to TRBJ2-7; perhaps TRBD2 as D (5 bases). V lost 3 bases and J 1 base, leaving 7 bases between the germline ends. CDR3 length: 13 residues. Per the germline V gene, CDR1 is SEHNR and CDR2 is FQNEAQ (reference sequence). The CDR3 DNA reads TGTGCCAGCAGCTTTGCGGGTTCCTACGAGCAGTACTTC. Translated, it gives CASSFAGSYEQYF.